This is a list of T cell receptor beta chains from one sample in a study of CD8+CD57+ T cells in acquired aplastic anemia. TCRdb called the reads again in MiXCR, with one record for every CDR3 protein. This sample has roughly 80,000 distinct CDR3 sequences; under 50% occur once, and the top ten carry 65% to 70%. The sequencing sample was made of sorted CD4+, CD8+, or CD8+CD57+ T cells (not recorded which) from PBMCs. The receptor set was obtained from a human donor in good health, serving as a control. Both conserved end residues are part of each CDR3. The size of a clone is reported for some rows only, either as once, few or many, or as a class for expanded clones.

j_gene	v_gene	abundance	CDR3aa
TRBJ2-3	TRBV20-1	-	CSAIDRASGTDTQYF
TRBJ2-1	TRBV19	many	CASGQGDYNEQFF
TRBJ2-7	TRBV15	-	CATQRGAALEQYF
TRBJ2-3	TRBV29-1	-	CSVGPDADTQYF
TRBJ1-1	TRBV19	-	CASSITGNTEAFF
TRBJ1-6	TRBV7-9	-	CASSFRSFNSPLHF
TRBJ2-7	TRBV20-1	-	CSARGASREQYF
TRBJ2-7	TRBV6-1	many	CASKVWQSPSYEQYF
TRBJ1-5	TRBV9	many	CASSVSGDNQPQHF
TRBJ2-1	TRBV11-2	few	CASSRSGLATSYNEQFF
TRBJ2-5	TRBV15	few	CATSRASQQETQYF
TRBJ1-2	TRBV10-2	-	CASSEPAHYGYTF
TRBJ2-3	TRBV7-9	-	CASTPRDTDTQYF
TRBJ2-7	TRBV29-1	many	CSIRAHEIAGPRNEQYF
TRBJ1-1	TRBV6-1	-	CATQQGSDTEAFF
TRBJ2-2	TRBV9	-	CASSGDGTSGTGELFF
TRBJ1-2	TRBV6-1	-	CASSEAGTAYGYTF
TRBJ1-1	TRBV14	-	CASSWGETEAFF
TRBJ2-1	TRBV15	-	CATSGYNEQFF
TRBJ2-5	TRBV24-1	many	CATSDPEGTGQETQYF
TRBJ2-7	TRBV24-1	-	CATPRRGDRRPYEQYF
TRBJ1-5	TRBV20-1	-	CSARIAGQQLNQPQHF
TRBJ2-5	TRBV7-9	many	CASSPRAKETQYF